The 6 T cell receptor beta chains reported below all come from one sample, sequenced in a study of glioma-infiltrating T cells after dendritic cell vaccination. Measured with immunoSEQ multiplex PCR; TCRdb has only the in-frame clones, and not every one. The sample has roughly 83,000 clones; 80% to 90% are singletons. Source: blood, taken before dendritic cell vaccination. The receptors were sampled from a human donor with glioblastoma.

CDR3 nucleotides: TGTGCCAGCTCACAGACAGGGACAGATACGCAGTATTTT. This codes for CASSQTGTDTQYF. V usage is TRBV18 and J usage is TRBJ2-3, with TRBD1 matching over 7 bases. CDR3 length: 13 amino acids. V lost 4 bases, J lost 3 bases, and 1 base stayed unmatched. The germline V gene has CDR1 KGHSH and CDR2 LQKENI.

The chain recombines TRBV12-5 with TRBJ2-3; TRBD2 matches at 15 bases. Trimming cost V 7 bases and J 6 bases; bases outside gene matches: 5. The CDR3 spans 15 residues. CDR1 LGHNT and CDR2 FRNRAP come from the germline V gene. The CDR3 region has the DNA TGTGCTAGTGCCCTCGGGACTAGCGGGGGGGATACGCAGTATTTT. Translation: CASALGTSGGDTQYF. Variable domain in full (rest from reference TRBV12-5 and TRBJ2-3): DARVTQTPRHKVTEMGQEVTMRCQPILGHNTVFWYRQTMMQGLELLAYFRNRAPLDDSGMPKDRFSAEMPDATLATLKIQPSEPRDSAVYFCASALGTSGGDTQYFGPGTRLTVL.

The chain links TRBV7-2 to TRBJ2-7; D remains ambiguous. CDR3 size: 14 residues. With 4 bases removed from V and 5 bases from J, the gap between germline ends came to 15 bases. Germline lookup yields CDR1 SGHTA and CDR2 FQGNSA. The CDR3 here is CASSSRTGSHEQYF. The CDR3 DNA sequence: TGTGCCAGCAGCTCCCGTACCGGGTCCCACGAGCAGTACTTC.

The CDR3, as DNA: TGCGCCAGCAGCGAGACTAGCAACACCGGGGAGCTGTTTTTT. Translating it yields CASSETSNTGELFF. The chain carries TRBV5-1 and TRBJ2-2, with 7 bases that match TRBD2. Germline V CDR1 and CDR2: SGHRS, YFSETQ. The CDR3 extends over 14 amino acids. V lost 4 bases, J lost 2 bases, and 2 bases stayed unmatched.

The chain carries TRBV7-6 and TRBJ2-3, with D unresolved. Trimming cost V 3 bases and J 1 base, with 11 bases left between them. Per germline, CDR1 SGHVS and CDR2 FNYEAQ. The CDR3 is 15 residues long. DNA for the CDR3: TGTGCCAGCAGCTTTAGACCCCAGGGCACAGATACGCAGTATTTT. Translation: CASSFRPQGTDTQYF. Using reference TRBV7-6 and TRBJ2-3 for the parts outside the CDR3, the full variable domain is GAGVSQSPRYKVTKRGQDVALRCDPISGHVSLYWYRQALGQGPEFLTYFNYEAQQDKSGLPNDRFSAERPEGSISTLTIQRTEQRDSAMYRCASSFRPQGTDTQYFGPGTRLTVL.

This clone was detected once. The chain combines TRBV19 with TRBJ2-7, with TRBD1 identical over 7 bases. The CDR3 spans 14 residues. V lost 5 bases and J lost 3; bases outside the gene matches: 7. CDR1 and CDR2 (germline): LNHDA, SQIVND (reference sequence). In nucleotides, the CDR3 is TGTGCCAGTAGTCCGGGACAGCGGCGCTACGAGCAGTACTTC. This encodes CASSPGQRRYEQYF.